The entry that follows covers one T cell receptor beta chain sequence. The target antigen is unknown. The CDR3 contains 15 residues. The germline gives CDR1 LNHDA, CDR2 SQIVND (reference sequence). With V trimmed by 4 bases and J by 3 bases, 6 bases remained unmatched. The data were taken from a study of CD8 T cells in ankylosing spondylitis. Study-level points and caveats: A TCR beta motif made of fewer than ten highly homologous variants seemed typical of ankylosing spondylitis blood. Disease-linked clones displayed a CD8+ phenotype and appeared relatively rarely in peripheral blood. Some motif variants were previously reported in reactive arthritis synovial fluid and blood.

Quantitative molecular-barcoded 5'-RACE generated the TCR beta libraries. Each CDR3 protein gets one entry after TCRdb re-called the 5' RACE reads with MiXCR. The table shows about 240,000 distinct CDR3 sequences, with less than 10% occurring only once. This receptor was taken from a male donor with ankylosing spondylitis or in good health (not recorded which). V and J are TRBV19 and TRBJ1-2; 9 bases are shared with TRBD1. Specimen: blood, either unsorted or a sorted T cell fraction (not recorded which). DNA for the CDR3: TGTGCCAGTAGTACCGGGACAGGGCCCTACTATGGCTACACCTTC. This translates into CASSTGTGPYYGYTF.